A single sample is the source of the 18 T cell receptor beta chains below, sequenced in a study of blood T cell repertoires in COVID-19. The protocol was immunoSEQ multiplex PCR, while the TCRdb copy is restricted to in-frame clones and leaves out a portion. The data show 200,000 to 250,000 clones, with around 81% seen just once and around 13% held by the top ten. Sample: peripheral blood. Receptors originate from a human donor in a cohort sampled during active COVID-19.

This CDR3 is CASSQADGGYNEQFF. The DNA of the CDR3 is TGCGCCAGCAGCCAGGCGGACGGGGGCTACAATGAGCAGTTCTTC. This chain connects TRBV4-1 to TRBJ2-1, with D possibly matching TRBD2 (6 bases). Trimming left V 3 bases short and J 3 bases short, with 12 bases between. Per germline, CDR1 MGHRA and CDR2 YSYEKL. CDR3 length: 15 amino acids.

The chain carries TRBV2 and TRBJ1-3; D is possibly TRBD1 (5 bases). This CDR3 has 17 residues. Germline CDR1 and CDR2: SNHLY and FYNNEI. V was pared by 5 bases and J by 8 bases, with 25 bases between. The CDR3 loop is CASSFQGYSPRMDTIYF. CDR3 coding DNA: TGTGCCAGCAGTTTTCAGGGCTACTCTCCCCGCATGGACACCATATATTTT.

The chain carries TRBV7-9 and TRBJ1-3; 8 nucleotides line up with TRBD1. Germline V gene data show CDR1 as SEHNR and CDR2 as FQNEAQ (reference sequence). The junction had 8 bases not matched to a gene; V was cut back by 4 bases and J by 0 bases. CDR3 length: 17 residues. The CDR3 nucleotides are TGTGCCAGCAGCTCTGGGACAGGTAGCCTCTCTGGAAACACCATATATTTT. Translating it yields CASSSGTGSLSGNTIYF.

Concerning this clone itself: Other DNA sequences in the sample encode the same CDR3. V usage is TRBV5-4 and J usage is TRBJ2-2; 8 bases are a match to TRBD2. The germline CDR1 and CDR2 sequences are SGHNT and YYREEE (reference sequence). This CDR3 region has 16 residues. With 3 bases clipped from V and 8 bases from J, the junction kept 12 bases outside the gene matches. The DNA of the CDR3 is TGTGCCAGCAGCTCTCCCGGGACTAGGTCCACTGGGGAGCTGTTTTTT. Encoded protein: CASSSPGTRSTGELFF.

This CDR3 is CASSQFTSGLYNEQFF. DNA of the CDR3: TGCGCCAGCAGCCAATTTACTAGCGGGCTGTACAATGAGCAGTTCTTC. The V gene is TRBV4-1, the J gene TRBJ2-1; 9 bases map to TRBD2. Losses at the gene ends were 2 bases for V and 4 bases for J; bases not matched to a gene: 6. The CDR3 sequence is 16 residues long. Per germline, CDR1 MGHRA and CDR2 YSYEKL.

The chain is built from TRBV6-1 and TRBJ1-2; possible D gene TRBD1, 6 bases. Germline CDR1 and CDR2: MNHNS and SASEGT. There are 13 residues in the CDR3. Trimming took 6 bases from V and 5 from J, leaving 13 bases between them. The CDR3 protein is CASRARTAYGYTF. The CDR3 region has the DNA TGTGCCAGCAGGGCCAGGACAGCTTATGGCTACACCTTC.

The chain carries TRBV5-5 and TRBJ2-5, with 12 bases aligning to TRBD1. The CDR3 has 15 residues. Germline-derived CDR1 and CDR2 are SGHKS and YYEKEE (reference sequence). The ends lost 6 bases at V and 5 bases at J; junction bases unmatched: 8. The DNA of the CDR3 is TGTGCCAGCATCCGGGACAGGGGGCTGTTGGAGACCCAGTACTTC. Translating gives CASIRDRGLLETQYF.

CDR3 coding DNA: TGTGCCACCAGTGATCCGCGGGACAGCCTCTACGAGCAGTACTTC. Protein sequence: CATSDPRDSLYEQYF. The chain couples TRBV24-1 to TRBJ2-7, with D tentatively TRBD1 (7 bases). Germline V gene data show CDR1 as KGHDR and CDR2 as SFDVKD. V gave up 3 bases and J gave up 3 bases, with 14 bases separating them. CDR3 size: 15 residues.

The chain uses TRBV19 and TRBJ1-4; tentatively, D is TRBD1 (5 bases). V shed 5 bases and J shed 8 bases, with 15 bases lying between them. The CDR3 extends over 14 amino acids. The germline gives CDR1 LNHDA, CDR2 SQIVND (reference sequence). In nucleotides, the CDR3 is TGTGCCAGTAGTCCCACAGGAGGGTTCGAAAAACTGTTTTTT. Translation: CASSPTGGFEKLFF.

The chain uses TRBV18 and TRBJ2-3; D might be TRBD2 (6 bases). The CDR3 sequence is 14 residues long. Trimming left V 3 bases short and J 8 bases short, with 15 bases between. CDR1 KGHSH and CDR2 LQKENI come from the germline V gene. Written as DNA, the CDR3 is TGTGCCAGCTCACCGGCTAGCGTGGCGGGTACGCAGTATTTT. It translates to CASSPASVAGTQYF.

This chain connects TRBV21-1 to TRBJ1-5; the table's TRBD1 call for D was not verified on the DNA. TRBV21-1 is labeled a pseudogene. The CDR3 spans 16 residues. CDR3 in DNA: TGTGCCAGCAGTACAGTACAGGGGCATAGCAATCAGCCCCAGCATTTT. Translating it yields CASSTVQGHSNQPQHF.

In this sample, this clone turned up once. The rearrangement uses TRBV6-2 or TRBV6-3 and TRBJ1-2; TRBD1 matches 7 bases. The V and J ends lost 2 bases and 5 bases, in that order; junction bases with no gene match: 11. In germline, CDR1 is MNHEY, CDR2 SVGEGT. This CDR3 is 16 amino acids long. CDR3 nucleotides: TGTGCCAGCAGTTACCCCCTGGCTGGGACAGAGTATGGCTACACCTTC. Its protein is CASSYPLAGTEYGYTF.

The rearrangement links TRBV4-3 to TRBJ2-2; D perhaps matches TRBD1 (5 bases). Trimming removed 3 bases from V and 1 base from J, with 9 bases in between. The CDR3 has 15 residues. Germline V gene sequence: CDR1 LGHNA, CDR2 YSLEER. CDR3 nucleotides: TGCGCCAGCAGCCACGACAGAATGAACACCGGGGAGCTGTTTTTT. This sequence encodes CASSHDRMNTGELFF.

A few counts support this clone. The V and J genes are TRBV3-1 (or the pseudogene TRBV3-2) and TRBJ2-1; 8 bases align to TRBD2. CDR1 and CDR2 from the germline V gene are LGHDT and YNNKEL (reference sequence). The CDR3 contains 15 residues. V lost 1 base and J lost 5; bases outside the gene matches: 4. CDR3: CASSQGLRGDNEQFF. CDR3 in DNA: TGTGCCAGCAGCCAAGGGTTGCGGGGGGACAATGAGCAGTTCTTC.

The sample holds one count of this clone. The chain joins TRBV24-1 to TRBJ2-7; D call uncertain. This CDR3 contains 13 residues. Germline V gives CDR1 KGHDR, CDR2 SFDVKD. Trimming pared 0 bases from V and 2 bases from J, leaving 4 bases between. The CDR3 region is CATSDLGTYEQYF. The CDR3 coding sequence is TGTGCCACCAGTGATTTGGGCACCTACGAGCAGTACTTC.

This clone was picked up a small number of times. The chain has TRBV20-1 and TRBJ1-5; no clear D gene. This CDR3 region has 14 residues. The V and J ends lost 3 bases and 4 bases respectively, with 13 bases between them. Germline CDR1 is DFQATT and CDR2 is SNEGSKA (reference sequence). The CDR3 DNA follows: TGCAGTGCTAGTATGGCGGGAGGAAATCAGCCCCAGCATTTT. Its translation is CSASMAGGNQPQHF.

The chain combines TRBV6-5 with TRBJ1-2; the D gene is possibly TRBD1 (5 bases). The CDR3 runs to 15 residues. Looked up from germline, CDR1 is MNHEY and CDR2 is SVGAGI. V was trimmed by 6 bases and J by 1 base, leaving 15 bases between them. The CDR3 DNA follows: TGTGCCAGCAGGGGACGGGAGGACGATAACTATGGCTACACCTTC. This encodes CASRGREDDNYGYTF.

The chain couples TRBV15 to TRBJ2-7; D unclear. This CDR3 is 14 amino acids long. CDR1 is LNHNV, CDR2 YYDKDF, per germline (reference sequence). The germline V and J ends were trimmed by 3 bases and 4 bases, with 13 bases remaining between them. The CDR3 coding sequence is TGTGCCACCAGCAGTCCTACACGGCGGTACGAGCAGTACTTC. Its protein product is CATSSPTRRYEQYF.